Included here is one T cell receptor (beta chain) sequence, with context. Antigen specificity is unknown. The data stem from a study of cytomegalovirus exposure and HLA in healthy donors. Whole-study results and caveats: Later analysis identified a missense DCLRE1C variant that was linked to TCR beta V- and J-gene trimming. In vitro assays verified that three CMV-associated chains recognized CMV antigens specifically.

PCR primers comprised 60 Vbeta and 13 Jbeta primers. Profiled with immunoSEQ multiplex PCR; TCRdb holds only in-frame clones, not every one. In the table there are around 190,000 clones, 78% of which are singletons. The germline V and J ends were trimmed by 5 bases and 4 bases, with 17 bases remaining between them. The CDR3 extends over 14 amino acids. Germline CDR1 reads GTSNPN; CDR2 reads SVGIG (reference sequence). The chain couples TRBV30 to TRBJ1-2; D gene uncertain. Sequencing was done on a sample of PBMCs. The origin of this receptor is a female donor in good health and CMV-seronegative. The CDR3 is CAWGRSGRIYGYTF. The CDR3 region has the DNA TGTGCCTGGGGAAGGAGCGGACGGATCTATGGCTACACCTTC.